The subject of this entry is one T cell receptor beta chain. Its antigen specificity is not known. Base quality data are lacking; no much larger clone is found one base away. The sample originates from a study of vaccination and CD4 T cells after COVID-19 (dated by TCRdb to 2022 to 2024). Background for the entire study: Convalescent patients had a positive SARS-CoV-2 result on nasal swab PCR, and of these patients, about ten had mild disease and one had severe disease. Six males and four females were included in the convalescent cohort, with two Hispanic individuals, seven Caucasians, two Asians and one multiracial person represented. Two doses of either the Pfizer-BioNTech BNT162b2 vaccine (n=8) or the Moderna mRNA-1273 vaccine (n=2) were administered to participants. Post-COVID blood samples from convalescent patients were collected a median of roughly 100 days after diagnosis, with a range of 35 to 161 days. Post-vaccine blood samples were taken a median of about 70 days after the second vaccine dose, with a range of roughly 13 to 250 days. The cultures were stimulated with overlapping spike peptide pools from SARS-CoV-2 and from the common cold coronaviruses HCoV-NL63, HCoV-OC43 and HCoV-229E. Control cultures received a CEFX viral epitope pool as the positive control, an HIV-1 Nef peptide pool as the negative control, or no peptide. In 10 COVID-19 convalescent patients and several infection-naive healthy vaccine recipients, researchers compared the spike-specific CD4+ TCR repertoire from before mRNA vaccination with the repertoire from after. Study-wide conclusions, independent of this receptor: In convalescent patients, a median about 86% of post-vaccine SARS-CoV-2-reactive clones were detected only after vaccination, suggesting vaccine-specific priming. Of the vaccine-specific clones in convalescent patients, 304 of 307, or nearly all, reacted only to SARS-CoV-2 spike and did not cross-react with common cold coronaviruses. Only a relatively small number of convalescent patients were included in the study, and early timepoints following natural infection were not analyzed. Although the median number of SARS-CoV-2-reactive clonotypes went up from fewer than 25 after infection to 35 to 40 after vaccination, the increase was not significant.

The meaning of the sample's treatment or condition label: approximately nine-day PBMC culture with coronavirus spike peptide pools or control peptides (ViraFEST assay). The study used the ViraFEST assay, which expanded antigen-specific T cells with peptide pools and then identified expanded clonotypes by TCR sequencing. The convalescent patients' positive SARS-CoV-2 PCR tests were from March to December 2020, which was before the Alpha, Beta and Delta variants emerged in the United States. Each well held approximately 2 million PBMCs cultured in IMDM containing around 5% human AB serum and roughly 9.7 IU/ml IL-2, with 8.5 to 10 ug/ml peptide pools added. Half of the culture medium was replaced with fresh IL-2-containing medium on days 3 and 7. Once the cells had been in culture for 10 days, the EasySep CD4+ T cell isolation kit was used to isolate CD4+ T cells by negative selection. Ficoll-Paque Plus gradient centrifugation was used to isolate PBMCs from whole blood, and the isolated PBMCs were then either used fresh or cryopreserved at -140C. Culture conditions were generally each tested in triplicate wells.

The method behind the library was PCR. DNA from cultured CD4+ T cells was subjected to TCR sequencing with the Oncomine TCR Beta short-read assay at the Johns Hopkins FTIC core. The QIAamp micro DNA kit was used to extract genomic DNA from the cultured CD4+ T cells. The Oncomine TCR Beta libraries from cultured CD4+ T cells were pooled using unique dual indexes and then sequenced on an Illumina iSeq 100. On the authors' methods: Non-productive sequences were removed, and CDR3s not starting with C, not ending with F or W, or shorter than 7 amino acids were discarded. Antigen-specific clonotypes were identified using the MANAFEST web application through comparison of peptide-stimulated wells with reference and other culture wells. Positive clones required FDR below 0.05, an odds ratio above 5, and productive frequency above 0.1% in at least two of three replicate wells. Clonotypes that were significantly expanded in both SARS-CoV-2 spike wells and at least one common cold coronavirus spike condition were defined as cross-reactive. CDR3 homology was assessed with Levenshtein distances (stringdist) and unrooted phylogenetic trees (ape) in R version 3.6.1. The raw public data were reprocessed by TCRdb itself: fastp quality trimming at Q25, MiXCR clonotype calling, in-frame beta chains only. Rows with one shared CDR3 protein collapse into an entry with the most common genes and DNA. The V and J calls reflect TCRdb's pipeline rather than the authors' work. The sample table holds about 20,000 distinct CDR3 sequences, of which 26% were seen once. Clones ranked in the top ten supply 9.5% to 13% of the sample.

V loses 2 bases of germline sequence and J loses 2 bases, and the interval between the two ends is 14 bases. According to the germline V gene, CDR1 reads SGHDT and CDR2 reads YYEEEE. The CDR3 has 16 amino acids, counting the end cysteine and phenylalanine. Of all the DNA, just the CDR3 is kept, 48 bases in frame from base 1. Sequenced sample: cultured CD4+ T cells from blood. The sequence was collected from a human donor with COVID-19. The sequence joins TRBV5-6 to TRBJ1-5; no D gene is confidently identified. The sequenced DNA: TGTGCCAGCAGCTTAACGGGTCCGCCAGGCAATCAGCCCCAGCATTTT. Translated, this gives CASSLTGPPGNQPQHF.